The 26 T cell receptor beta chains in this list originate from one sample, sequenced in a study of liver allograft versus peripheral blood T cells. The wider study: Graft-liver T cell receptor repertoires were compared against recipient peripheral blood repertoires.

TCRdb analysed the reads with MiXCR anew, one entry per CDR3 protein. This sample yields about 10,000 distinct CDR3 sequences, of which about 18% are seen a single time; 1.7% belongs to the top ten. These receptors came from a human patient who had a liver transplant. Some of these T cells may belong to the graft donor.

The chain links TRBV20-1 to TRBJ2-2; 9 positions match TRBD2. The length of the CDR3 is 16 residues. Germline CDR1 is DFQATT and CDR2 is SNEGSKA (reference sequence). V trimming: 0 bases; J trimming: 7 bases; junction bases outside the gene matches: 9. The CDR3 loop reads CSARDGVAGESGELFF. For the CDR3, the DNA is TGCAGTGCTAGAGATGGAGTAGCGGGAGAAAGCGGGGAGCTGTTTTTT.

By frequency in the sample, this clonotype is medium-sized. V and J are TRBV18 and TRBJ2-7; D is unresolved. Germline loops: CDR1 KGHSH, CDR2 LQKENI. The CDR3 length is 12 residues. V gave up 1 base and J gave up 5 bases, with 6 bases separating them. CDR3 sequence: CASSPRPHEQYF. CDR3 sequence (DNA): TGTGCCAGCTCACCACGCCCTCACGAGCAGTACTTC.

By share, this clonotype counts as medium-sized. This chain joins TRBV24-1 and TRBJ2-7; D gene unclear. Germline assignment: CDR1 KGHDR and CDR2 SFDVKD. The CDR3 spans 13 residues. Trimming removed 6 bases from V and 0 bases from J, with 8 bases in between. The CDR3 loop is CATSRDGSYEQYF. The CDR3 DNA is TGTGCCACCAGTCGCGACGGCTCCTACGAGCAGTACTTC.

The chain recombines TRBV30 with TRBJ1-1; 7 bases fit TRBD1. V gave up 2 bases and J gave up 1 base; unmatched junction bases: 4. The germline CDR1 and CDR2 sequences are GTSNPN and SVGIG (reference sequence). This CDR3 comprises 14 residues. The CDR3 protein is CAWSPGTENTEAFF. CDR3 nucleotides: TGTGCCTGGAGTCCCGGGACAGAGAACACTGAAGCTTTCTTT.

This clonotype is termed medium-sized. The J gene is TRBJ1-2, the V gene TRBV6-6; TRBD1 aligns across 7 bases. Trimming removed 2 bases from V and 4 bases from J; junction bases left unmatched: 7. This CDR3 comprises 15 residues. The V gene's germline CDR1 is MNHNY and CDR2 SVGAGI (reference sequence). As DNA, the CDR3 is TGTGCCAGCAGTTACGGGTCTCCAGGGGGCTATGGCTACACCTTC. Translation: CASSYGSPGGYGYTF.

Only a few counts were recorded for this clonotype. The gene calls are TRBV15 and TRBJ1-5; D unclear. CDR3 length equals 13 residues. Germline V gives CDR1 LNHNV, CDR2 YYDKDF (reference sequence). Deletions cut 0 bases from V and 1 base from J, with 1 base between. CDR3 in amino acids: CATSRESNQPQHF. The CDR3 coding sequence is TGTGCCACCAGCAGAGAGAGCAATCAGCCCCAGCATTTT.

Within the sample, this clonotype is medium-sized. This chain joins TRBV24-1 and TRBJ2-2; perhaps D is TRBD1 or TRBD2 (5 bases each). The V gene lost 4 bases and the J gene lost 4 bases, with 15 bases spanning the gap. The CDR3 consists of 16 residues. Germline CDR1 KGHDR, CDR2 SFDVKD. This chain's CDR3 is CATSETGTLGTGELFF. The CDR3 DNA reads as TGTGCCACCAGTGAGACCGGGACCCTCGGCACCGGGGAGCTGTTTTTT.

Within the sample, this clonotype is medium-sized (0.01 to 0.1%). The chain carries TRBV19 and TRBJ1-5; no definite D call. The CDR3 is made up of 13 amino acids. In germline, CDR1 is LNHDA, CDR2 SQIVND (reference sequence). V shed 5 bases and J shed 3 bases, with 8 bases lying between them. The CDR3 region has the DNA TGTGCCAGTAGTTGGGCAGTCAATCAGCCCCAGCATTTT. It is translated as CASSWAVNQPQHF. Together with reference TRBV19 and TRBJ1-5, the CDR3 gives the full variable domain: DGGITQSPKYLFRKEGQNVTLSCEQNLNHDAMYWYRQDPGQGLRLIYYSQIVNDFQKGDIAEGYSVSREKKESFPLTVTSAQKNPTAFYLCASSWAVNQPQHFGDGTRLSIL.

The rearrangement links TRBV7-9 to TRBJ2-7; TRBD1 is a possible D gene (6 bases). The CDR3 totals 13 residues. CDR1 and CDR2 from the germline V gene are SEHNR and FQNEAQ (reference sequence). Trimming removed 5 bases at V and 7 bases at J, with 15 bases between. The CDR3 protein is CASSQDSDKEQYF. The CDR3, as DNA: TGTGCCAGCAGCCAGGACAGCGACAAGGAGCAGTACTTC. Together with reference TRBV7-9 and TRBJ2-7, the CDR3 gives the full variable domain: DTGVSQNPRHKITKRGQNVTFRCDPISEHNRLYWYRQTLGQGPEFLTYFQNEAQLEKSRLLSDRFSAERPKGSFSTLEIQRTEQGDSAMYLCASSQDSDKEQYFGPGTRLTVT.

This clonotype is medium-sized. The chain has TRBV28 and TRBJ1-4; D possibly corresponds to TRBD1 (6 bases). Germline values: CDR1 MDHEN, CDR2 SYDVKM. This CDR3 region has 14 residues. V shed 7 bases and J shed 7 bases, with 16 bases lying between them. CDR3 sequence (DNA): TGTGCCAGCACCGGATGGGGGCGCAGTGAAAAACTGTTTTTT. This codes for CASTGWGRSEKLFF.

This clonotype is medium-sized. V is TRBV6-6 and J is TRBJ1-2; no firm D call. This CDR3 has 14 amino acids. CDR1 and CDR2 from the germline V gene are MNHNY and SVGAGI (reference sequence). The germline V and J ends were trimmed by 6 bases and 5 bases, with 16 bases remaining between them. The CDR3 DNA reads TGTGCCAGCAGCCTTCCCGGGGATAGTTATGGCTACACCTTC. Translated, it gives CASSLPGDSYGYTF.

In this sample, this clonotype is medium-sized. The V gene is TRBV19, the J gene TRBJ1-4; D unresolved. Trimming pared 5 bases from V and 8 bases from J, leaving 9 bases between. There are 12 residues in the CDR3. The germline V gene has CDR1 LNHDA and CDR2 SQIVND (reference sequence). This CDR3 is CASSLRGEKLFF. The CDR3, as DNA: TGTGCCAGTAGTCTTCGCGGAGAAAAACTGTTTTTT.

As regards this clonotype: A much larger clone differs by one base, so this may be a read error. This chain connects TRBV19 to TRBJ2-1; D is undetermined. This CDR3 is 13 amino acids long. The V gene's germline CDR1 is LNHDA and CDR2 SQIVND (reference sequence). The CDR3: CANSIQEYNEQFF. CDR3 DNA sequence: TGTGCCAATAGTATTCAAGAGTACAATGAGCAGTTCTTC.

Ten or more counts support this clonotype. In nucleotides, the CDR3 is TGTGCCAGCAGTAGGGACAAATCTAACTATGGCTACACCTTC. Residues: CASSRDKSNYGYTF. J is TRBJ1-2 and V is TRBV6-2 or TRBV6-3; TRBD1 might be the D (6 bases). CDR1 and CDR2 from the germline V gene are MNHEY and SVGEGT. With 5 bases removed from V and 0 bases from J, the gap between germline ends came to 10 bases. The CDR3 is 14 amino acids.

The chain recombines TRBV6-1 with TRBJ1-5, with D hard to call. With 2 bases removed from V and 0 bases from J, the gap between germline ends came to 5 bases. Germline CDR1 and CDR2: MNHNS and SASEGT. The CDR3 contains 14 residues. The CDR3 loop is CASSERDSNQPQHF. For the CDR3, the DNA is TGTGCCAGCAGTGAACGGGATAGCAATCAGCCCCAGCATTTT.

In the case of this clonotype: Possible read error: a much larger clone is one base away. J is TRBJ2-3 and V is TRBV6-5; no clear D. The CDR3 consists of 14 residues. Germline V CDR1 and CDR2: MNHEY, SVGAGI. The CDR3 reads CASSYMPDTDTKYF. DNA for the CDR3: TGTGCCAGCAGTTACATGCCTGACACAGATACGAAGTATTTT.

This clonotype has a handful of counts. The J gene is TRBJ2-1, the V gene TRBV28; TRBD2 matches 7 bases. This CDR3 spans 18 amino acids. Germline loops: CDR1 MDHEN, CDR2 SYDVKM. V lost 7 bases and J lost 0; bases outside the gene matches: 15. Here the CDR3 DNA reads TGTGCCAGCACTTCGGGGGGAGTGGGCGACGACTCCTACAATGAGCAGTTCTTC. This encodes CASTSGGVGDDSYNEQFF. Based on the CDR3 plus reference TRBV28 and TRBJ2-1, the full variable domain is DVKVTQSSRYLVKRTGEKVFLECVQDMDHENMFWYRQDPGLGLRLIYFSYDVKMKEKGDIPEGYSVSREKKERFSLILESASTNQTSMYLCASTSGGVGDDSYNEQFFGPGTRLTVL.

This clonotype was counted between two and nine times. The chain joins TRBV20-1 to TRBJ1-4, with TRBD1 matching 8 bases. Germline V gene lookup returns CDR1 DFQATT and CDR2 SNEGSKA (reference sequence). Trimming cost V 5 bases and J 4 bases; bases outside gene matches: 9. The CDR3 runs 15 residues. This CDR3 reads CSAANLRGLNEKLFF. CDR3 nucleotides: TGCAGTGCTGCTAACCTCAGGGGGCTTAATGAAAAACTGTTTTTT.

By sample fraction, this clonotype is medium-sized. This chain links TRBV29-1 with TRBJ2-1, with D perhaps given as TRBD1 or TRBD2 (5 bases each). Germline V gene sequence: CDR1 SQVTM, CDR2 ANQGSEA. V dropped 2 bases and J dropped 8 bases, with 16 bases sitting between them. This CDR3 comprises 14 residues. DNA of the CDR3: TGCAGCGTTGAACCGGGGCGCTCAGTAGATGAGCAGTTCTTC. This gives the protein CSVEPGRSVDEQFF.

V and J are TRBV29-1 and TRBJ2-7; no definite D call. V was clipped by 7 bases and J by 4 bases, with 14 bases between them. This CDR3 is 12 amino acids long. Germline-derived CDR1 and CDR2 are SQVTM and ANQGSEA. CDR3 sequence reads: CSGGNVVYEQYF. The CDR3 region has the DNA TGCAGCGGGGGAAATGTAGTGTACGAGCAGTACTTC.

By share, this clonotype ranks as medium-sized. The V and J genes are TRBV29-1 and TRBJ2-4, with 9 bases fitting TRBD1. V dropped 1 base and J dropped 5; count of bases not matched to a gene: 3. Per the germline V gene, CDR1 is SQVTM and CDR2 is ANQGSEA. The CDR3 extends over 14 amino acids. CDR3 protein: CSVEGTGVENIQYF. As DNA, the CDR3 is TGCAGCGTTGAAGGGACAGGGGTCGAAAACATTCAGTACTTC.

The chain carries TRBV5-6 and TRBJ1-1; tentatively, D is TRBD1 (6 bases). This CDR3 is 14 amino acids long. Trimming left V 4 bases short and J 1 base short, with 11 bases between. Germline V lookup: CDR1 SGHDT, CDR2 YYEEEE. CDR3 in amino acids: CASSAQGGNTEAFF. The CDR3 coding sequence is TGTGCCAGCAGCGCACAAGGGGGGAACACTGAAGCTTTCTTT.

By frequency in the sample, this clonotype is medium-sized. The chain links TRBV6-5 to TRBJ1-2; D possibly corresponds to TRBD1 (6 bases). The V gene's germline CDR1 is MNHEY and CDR2 SVGAGI. V was trimmed by 6 bases and J by 0 bases, leaving 14 bases between them. The CDR3 totals 15 residues. The CDR3 sequence: CASSRTGQSNYGYTF. For the CDR3, the DNA is TGTGCCAGCAGCCGAACTGGACAGTCTAACTATGGCTACACCTTC.

This clonotype has at least ten counts. This chain links TRBV6-1 with TRBJ2-5; 8 bases match TRBD2. Unmatched junction bases numbered 2, after V lost 4 bases and J lost 4 bases. CDR3 length: 13 amino acids. CDR1 MNHNS and CDR2 SASEGT come from the germline V gene. The CDR3 DNA reads as TGTGCCAGCAGTGTCCTAGCGGGAGAGACCCAGTACTTC. Protein: CASSVLAGETQYF.

V gene TRBV5-5 combines with J gene TRBJ1-2, with unresolved D. The V end was cut by 4 bases, the J end by 2 bases, with 6 bases between. This CDR3 is 12 amino acids long. The germline V gene encodes CDR1 SGHKS and CDR2 YYEKEE (reference sequence). The chain's CDR3 is CASSGLNYGYTF. The CDR3 coding sequence is TGTGCCAGCAGCGGGCTCAACTATGGCTACACCTTC.

There are a few counts of this clonotype. V is TRBV20-1 and J is TRBJ1-6, with a tentative D call TRBD1 (6 bases). The germline gives CDR1 DFQATT, CDR2 SNEGSKA (reference sequence). This CDR3 is 18 amino acids long. With 0 bases removed from V and 10 bases from J, the gap between germline ends came to 25 bases. Here the CDR3 DNA reads TGCAGTGCTAGAGATCCCCTTACAGGGTCTTCACATCTCTCACCCCTCCACTTT. Amino acid sequence: CSARDPLTGSSHLSPLHF.